This T cell receptor beta chain was recovered during a study of beta chain features in type 1 diabetes. Whole-study results and caveats: The study found moderately but significantly shorter TCRB CDR3s in all four CD4+ subsets of Type 1 diabetes patients. Insertions at VDJ junctions were less frequent in type 1 diabetes patients. These patients also deleted more nucleotides at the same junctions.

A word on this clone: Its antigen is unidentified.

All of the isolated RNA was reverse transcribed, so expressed TCRB transcripts were sequenced. Sequencing used immunoSEQ multiplex PCR; TCRdb keeps in-frame clones, though not all of them. The repertoire holds about 620,000 clones, with around 16% as singletons. Germline-derived CDR1 and CDR2 are GTSNPN and SVGIG (reference sequence). Trimming left V 5 bases short and J 5 bases short, with 15 bases between. The CDR3 covers 13 residues. The receptor was isolated from a man younger than 35 in good health. The sample was naive CD4+ T cells from blood. The chain uses TRBV30 and TRBJ2-5; D is perhaps TRBD2 (6 bases). The CDR3 coding sequence is TGTGCCTGGTTAAATCCGGGGGAGGAGACCCAGTACTTC. Protein product: CAWLNPGEETQYF.